The rows below give T cell receptor beta chains drawn from one sample of a study of cytomegalovirus exposure and HLA in healthy donors. Here immunoSEQ multiplex PCR was the method, and the copy in TCRdb shows in-frame clones only, minus some. The data show about 64,000 clones, over 75% seen once. Sequences were obtained from PBMCs. These receptor sequences come from a male donor in good health and CMV-seropositive. The CDR3 runs from the conserved cysteine through the conserved F or W. The D gene is left open where the match is weak. Rows may omit the clone size; those that give it use once, few, many or a size class.

TGTGCCAGCAGTTTTTCCGAGACAGGGGGCCCTACTGGCTACACCTTC,CASSFSETGGPTGYTF,TRBJ1-2,TRBV28,NA,TRBD1
TGTGCCTGGAGTGTACGCGGGGCTGAAGCTTTCTTT,CAWSVRGAEAFF,TRBJ1-1,TRBV30,NA,NA
TGCGCCAGCAGTGACTGGAGCCGGGGATATAGCAATCAGCCCCAGCATTTT,CASSDWSRGYSNQPQHF,TRBJ1-5,TRBV10-1,NA,NA
TGTGCCAGCAGCCGGGATCTGGTCGGCCTCCATGGCTACACCTTC,CASSRDLVGLHGYTF,TRBJ1-2,TRBV7-9,NA,NA
TGTGCCAGCAGTGCCACAGGTGTGTTTGGGAACTATGGCTACACCTTC,CASSATGVFGNYGYTF,TRBJ1-2,TRBV28,NA,NA
TGTGCCAGCAGCTTGACAGGGTTCAACACCGGGGAGCTGTTTTTT,CASSLTGFNTGELFF,TRBJ2-2,TRBV13,NA,TRBD1
TGTGCCAGCAGCTCCGGGCCAGGGGAGCAGTACTTC,CASSSGPGEQYF,TRBJ2-7,TRBV7-6,NA,NA
TGTGCCAGCTCGTTGGGCAGGAACACTGAAGCTTTCTTT,CASSLGRNTEAFF,TRBJ1-1,TRBV18,NA,NA
TGTGCCAGCTTACCCAGCGGGGGGGCCACAGATACGCAGTATTTT,CASLPSGGATDTQYF,TRBJ2-3,TRBV6-5,few,TRBD2
TGTGCCAGCAGTTACCTACAAGACAGTCTGAATGGCTACACCTTC,CASSYLQDSLNGYTF,TRBJ1-2,TRBV6-5,NA,NA
TGTGCCAGCAGCAAGGAGGCTGATACGCAGTATTTT,CASSKEADTQYF,TRBJ2-3,TRBV9,NA,NA
TGTGCCAGCAGCAGGGGCTTGAGCTACACCTTC,CASSRGLSYTF,TRBJ1-2,TRBV2,NA,NA
TGTGCCAGCAGCTTAGCGCCAGTCTCTGGAAACACCATATATTTT,CASSLAPVSGNTIYF,TRBJ1-3,TRBV7-2,NA,NA
TGTGCCAGCAGGTCACAGGGGGCGCAGGTTGAAAAACTGTTTTTT,CASRSQGAQVEKLFF,TRBJ1-4,TRBV6-5,NA,TRBD1
TGTGCCAGCAGCTCGGACATGAACACCGGGGAGCTGTTTTTT,CASSSDMNTGELFF,TRBJ2-2,TRBV7-3,NA,NA
TGCGCCAGCAGCCAAAAACAGGGGTTTGAAGAAAAACTGTTTTTT,CASSQKQGFEEKLFF,TRBJ1-4,TRBV4-1,NA,TRBD1
TGTGCCAGCTCGCCTTCAGGCGTCAATCAGCCCCAGCATTTT,CASSPSGVNQPQHF,TRBJ1-5,TRBV18,NA,NA
TGTGCCAGTAGTACCCGTCGACAGGGAAGGTACAATCAGCCCCAGCATTTT,CASSTRRQGRYNQPQHF,TRBJ1-5,TRBV19,NA,TRBD1
TGTGCCAGCAGCCAAGATAAGCGGGGGTTTTACGAGCAGTACTTC,CASSQDKRGFYEQYF,TRBJ2-7,TRBV4-2,NA,TRBD2
TGTGCTAGTGGTTTTTCTTACAATGAGCAGTTCTTC,CASGFSYNEQFF,TRBJ2-1,TRBV12-5,few,NA
TGTGCCTGGAGCCTCCCGCGGGGGGTTTCCTACGAGCAGTACTTC,CAWSLPRGVSYEQYF,TRBJ2-7,TRBV30,NA,TRBD2
TGTGCCAGCAGTTTAATAAGCGGGGGCCCCTACGAGCAGTACTTC,CASSLISGGPYEQYF,TRBJ2-7,TRBV28,NA,TRBD2
TGTGCCAGCCGAGTAGTTCAAGAGACCCAGTACTTC,CASRVVQETQYF,TRBJ2-5,TRBV2,NA,NA
TGTGCCAGCAGTCCGCTGCTAGCGGGGCCCCGGGGGGCCTACGAGCAGTACTTC,CASSPLLAGPRGAYEQYF,TRBJ2-7,TRBV28,NA,TRBD2
TGTGCCAGCAGGCAGGGTAACGAGCAGTACTTC,CASRQGNEQYF,TRBJ2-7,TRBV2,NA,NA
TGTGCCAGCAGACTTACCGGGACAGTGTCCTACGAGCAGTACTTC,CASRLTGTVSYEQYF,TRBJ2-7,TRBV28,NA,TRBD1
TGTGCCAGCTCACCGTACCCGACGGGTTATGGCTACACCTTC,CASSPYPTGYGYTF,TRBJ1-2,TRBV18,NA,NA
TGTGCCAGCAGCTCAGGGGGCGGCAATGAAAAACTGTTTTTT,CASSSGGGNEKLFF,TRBJ1-4,TRBV7-6,NA,TRBD1
TGCGCCAGCAGCCTCACAGCGGGGGGTTCCTACAATGAGCAGTTCTTC,CASSLTAGGSYNEQFF,TRBJ2-1,TRBV5-1,NA,TRBD2
TGTGCCAGCAGCTTAGTATTTGAAGGGGTCGGTGAAGCTTTCTTT,CASSLVFEGVGEAFF,TRBJ1-1,TRBV7-9,NA,NA
TGTGCCAGCAGCCCCCGAGGGCCGAGGGACCAAGAGACCCAGTACTTC,CASSPRGPRDQETQYF,TRBJ2-5,TRBV11-2,NA,NA
TGTGCCAGCTCACCCGGGACTAGCGGGAGTCTTACTTACGAGCAGTACTTC,CASSPGTSGSLTYEQYF,TRBJ2-7,TRBV18,once,TRBD2
TGTGCCAGCAGCGTAGAGGCTAGCCCAGAGACCCAGTACTTC,CASSVEASPETQYF,TRBJ2-5,TRBV9,NA,NA
TGTGCTAGTGGTTCCACAATCAGGGGGGCCCAGTACTTC,CASGSTIRGAQYF,TRBJ2-5,TRBV12-5,NA,NA
TGCGCCAGCAGCTTGGTGGTGGGGGGACCTCCTGGAGGCGGAAAAGAGCAGTTCTTC,CASSLVVGGPPGGGKEQFF,TRBJ2-1,TRBV5-1,NA,NA
TGTGCCAGCAGCTTAGCGTCGGGGGGGGACACAGATACGCAGTATTTT,CASSLASGGDTDTQYF,TRBJ2-3,TRBV7-6,NA,TRBD2
TGTGCCAGTAGTATAGGAGGGACACCCCTCCACTTT,CASSIGGTPLHF,TRBJ1-6,TRBV19,once,NA
TGTGCCAGCAGCTCGTTATACAATGAGCAGTTCTTC,CASSSLYNEQFF,TRBJ2-1,TRBV5-6,NA,NA
TGTGCCAGCAGTCGGTCAGGGGACCGTAATGAAAAACTGTTTTTT,CASSRSGDRNEKLFF,TRBJ1-4,TRBV6-5,once,NA
TGCGCCAGCAGCGGAGGGACTGAAGCTTTCTTT,CASSGGTEAFF,TRBJ1-1,TRBV5-1,NA,NA
TGTGCCAGCAGTGAGCAGGGCGGTCAGCCCCAGCATTTT,CASSEQGGQPQHF,TRBJ1-5,TRBV2,NA,NA
TGTGCCAGCAGCACACACAGGGGATCCCCGTGGGAGACCCAGTACTTC,CASSTHRGSPWETQYF,TRBJ2-5,TRBV7-7,NA,TRBD1